These 24 T cell receptor beta chains were all obtained from the same sample, sequenced in a study of cytomegalovirus exposure and HLA in healthy donors. PCR amplification relied on 60 Vbeta primers (plus 13 Jbeta primers). Libraries were prepared by immunoSEQ multiplex PCR; TCRdb keeps only in-frame clonotypes and omits some of them. The sample includes about 180,000 clones, roughly 77% seen only once; the top ten take 1%. Input material: PBMCs. These receptors were collected from a woman between 50 and 59 years old in good health and CMV-seropositive.

This clone was seen more than once but under ten times. The CDR3 bases are TGTGCCAGCAGGCGGAACGCCCTTACAGACTACACACCCGATTACGAGCAGTACTTC. Residues: CASRRNALTDYTPDYEQYF. This sequence joins TRBV11-2 and TRBJ2-5; a weak D match, TRBD2 (5 bases). The DNA end favors TRBJ2-7, so the J call may be wrong. Germline V gene data show CDR1 as SGHAT and CDR2 as FQNNGV. CDR3 length equals 19 residues.

This clone was recorded only once. At one boundary the junction diverges from the germline segment, which might be a read error. The V gene is TRBV7-7, the J gene TRBJ2-1, with no clear D. Germline CDR1 and CDR2: SSHAT and FNYEAQ (reference sequence). CDR3 length: 16 amino acids. The CDR3 DNA is TGTGCTAGCAGCTTAAGCCTGACAAGCTCCTACAATGAGCAGTTCTTC. Its translation: CASSLSLTSSYNEQFF. Based on the CDR3 plus reference TRBV7-7 and TRBJ2-1, the full variable domain is GAGVSQSPRYKVTKRGQDVTLRCDPISSHATLYWYQQALGQGPEFLTYFNYEAQPDKSGLPSDRFSAERPEGSISTLTIQRTEQRDSAMYRCASSLSLTSSYNEQFFGPGTRLTVL.

J is TRBJ2-1 and V is TRBV27; a weak D match, TRBD2 (5 bases). V was trimmed by 2 bases and J by 0 bases, leaving 14 bases between them. The CDR3 is 17 residues long. Looked up from germline, CDR1 is MNHEY and CDR2 is SMNVEV (reference sequence). The CDR3 protein is CASSLRAGGHSYNEQFF. In DNA form, the CDR3 reads TGTGCCAGCAGTTTAAGAGCAGGAGGTCACTCCTACAATGAGCAGTTCTTC.

This rearrangement joins TRBV13 to TRBJ2-7, with TRBD2 matching 7 bases. This CDR3 has 12 residues. V gave up 5 bases and J gave up 4 bases; unmatched junction bases: 2. The V gene's germline CDR1 is PRHDT and CDR2 FYEKMQ (reference sequence). The CDR3 loop is CASSQRGYEQYF. CDR3 nucleotide sequence: TGTGCCAGCAGCCAGCGGGGTTACGAGCAGTACTTC.

A few counts support this clone. The chain recombines TRBV7-9 with TRBJ2-1, with a tentative D call TRBD1 (6 bases). The V and J ends lost 1 base and 8 bases respectively, with 21 bases between them. The CDR3 sequence is 17 residues long. Germline values: CDR1 SEHNR, CDR2 FQNEAQ (reference sequence). The CDR3 sequence is CASSLGRLGAEADEQFF. The CDR3 region has the DNA TGTGCCAGCAGCTTAGGGAGATTGGGGGCGGAGGCCGATGAGCAGTTCTTC.

The count of this clone is one. Here the CDR3 DNA reads TGTGCCACCAGCAGAGAGGCAGGGGGCGCCTCGCCCCAGCATTTT. As protein: CATSREAGGASPQHF. The rearrangement uses TRBV15 and TRBJ1-5, with 8 bases identical to TRBD1. Trimming at V came to 0 bases and at J to 9 bases, leaving 7 bases not matched to a gene. The CDR3 spans 15 residues. The germline V gene has CDR1 LNHNV and CDR2 YYDKDF (reference sequence). The whole variable domain, remainder taken from reference TRBV15 and TRBJ1-5, is DAMVIQNPRYQVTQFGKPVTLSCSQTLNHNVMYWYQQKSSQAPKLLFHYYDKDFNNEADTPDNFQSRRPNTSFCFLDIRSPGLGDTAMYLCATSREAGGASPQHFGDGTRLSIL.

The rearrangement joins TRBV9 to TRBJ2-1, with 10 bases identical to TRBD2. The V segment lost 0 bases and the J segment 7 bases; nucleotides outside the gene matches: 4. The CDR3 contains 15 residues. Germline-derived CDR1 and CDR2 are SGDLS and YYNGEE. The CDR3 DNA reads as TGTGCCAGCAGCGTAGTTGATAGCGGGGGGAATGAGCAGTTCTTC. Translation gives CASSVVDSGGNEQFF. Based on the CDR3 plus reference TRBV9 and TRBJ2-1, the full variable domain is DSGVTQTPKHLITATGQRVTLRCSPRSGDLSVYWYQQSLDQGLQFLIQYYNGEERAKGNILERFSAQQFPDLHSELNLSSLELGDSALYFCASSVVDSGGNEQFFGPGTRLTVL.

The chain combines TRBV2 with TRBJ2-3; D unclear. Germline CDR1 reads SNHLY; CDR2 reads FYNNEI. The CDR3 is made up of 13 amino acids. With 3 bases removed from V and 4 bases from J, the gap between germline ends came to 8 bases. The CDR3 reads CASSETLADTQYF. In DNA form, the CDR3 reads TGTGCCAGCAGTGAGACTCTTGCAGATACGCAGTATTTT.

A few counts support this clone. The chain links TRBV5-1 to TRBJ1-2, with 9 bases fitting TRBD1. The CDR3 totals 16 residues. Germline trimming cut 4 bases from V and 8 bases from J; bases unmatched to any gene: 15. Per germline, CDR1 SGHRS and CDR2 YFSETQ. CDR3 loop: CASSPTLDRGLGGYTF. The CDR3 DNA is TGCGCCAGCAGCCCCACCCTGGACAGGGGTCTCGGCGGCTACACCTTC.

The V and J genes are TRBV28 and TRBJ2-5; D may be TRBD2 (7 bases). From germline, CDR1 is MDHEN and CDR2 SYDVKM. The length of the CDR3 is 15 residues. V was clipped by 3 bases and J by 2 bases, with 13 bases between them. The CDR3 sequence: CASSLAGATQETQYF. The CDR3, as DNA: TGTGCCAGCAGTTTGGCGGGGGCGACACAAGAGACCCAGTACTTC.

The chain joins TRBV7-2 to TRBJ2-1; 9 positions match TRBD1. V was clipped by 6 bases and J by 1 base; unmatched bases: 7. Per germline, CDR1 SGHTA and CDR2 FQGNSA. There are 16 residues in the CDR3. CDR3 sequence: CASRRGQGLSYNEQFF. The CDR3 DNA follows: TGTGCCAGCAGAAGGGGACAGGGATTATCCTACAATGAGCAGTTCTTC. Full variable domain (rest looked up from reference TRBV7-2 and TRBJ2-1): GAGVSQSPSNKVTEKGKDVELRCDPISGHTALYWYRQSLGQGLEFLIYFQGNSAPDKSGLPSDRFSAERTGGSVSTLTIQRTQQEDSAVYLCASRRGQGLSYNEQFFGPGTRLTVL.

The V and J genes are TRBV27 and TRBJ1-2; D is undetermined. V was clipped by 6 bases and J by 0 bases, with 8 bases between them. CDR3 length: 13 residues. Per the germline V gene, CDR1 is MNHEY and CDR2 is SMNVEV (reference sequence). CDR3 region: CASRFAPNYGYTF. CDR3 DNA: TGTGCCAGCAGGTTTGCGCCTAACTATGGCTACACCTTC.

The rearrangement uses TRBV27 and TRBJ1-1; D is possibly TRBD1 (6 bases). Germline assignment: CDR1 MNHEY and CDR2 SMNVEV (reference sequence). Trimming pared 5 bases from V and 0 bases from J, leaving 16 bases between. The CDR3 is made up of 16 amino acids. CDR3 residues: CASSEAGRGMNTEAFF. The CDR3 DNA reads TGTGCCAGCAGTGAGGCAGGGAGGGGGATGAACACTGAAGCTTTCTTT.

This clone appeared once. The rearrangement uses TRBV10-3 and TRBJ2-1, with 14 bases that match TRBD2. After removal of 6 bases from V and 0 bases from J, the junction contained 1 base not matched to a gene. Germline CDR1 ENHRY, CDR2 SYGVKD. The CDR3 is 16 residues long. The CDR3 reads CAIRGTSGSSYNEQFF. The CDR3 region has the DNA TGTGCCATCAGGGGGACTAGCGGGAGCTCCTACAATGAGCAGTTCTTC.

The chain has TRBV7-9 and TRBJ1-2; D is perhaps TRBD1 (6 bases). Germline V CDR1 and CDR2: SEHNR, FQNEAQ (reference sequence). Trimming stripped 4 bases from V and 8 bases from J, with 11 bases between. The CDR3 consists of 12 residues. This chain's CDR3 is CASSSRQEGYTF. Here the CDR3 DNA reads TGTGCCAGCAGCTCCAGACAGGAAGGCTACACCTTC.

With regard to this clone: One end of the junction is discordant with germline, which a read error may explain. The genes are TRBV7-7 and TRBJ2-3, with 7 bases identical to TRBD1. This CDR3 has 14 residues. The V gene's germline CDR1 is SSHAT and CDR2 FNYEAQ (reference sequence). The CDR3 coding sequence is TGTGCTAGCAGCCAAGACACAGGGGCGGGTACGCAGTATTTT. Protein: CASSQDTGAGTQYF.

The rearrangement links TRBV7-2 to TRBJ2-5; tentative D call: TRBD1 (7 bases). Trimming shortened V by 4 bases and J by 1 base, and 10 bases separated the two germline ends. The CDR3 extends over 14 amino acids. Germline lookup yields CDR1 SGHTA and CDR2 FQGNSA. The CDR3 sequence is CASSYQGGQETQYF. DNA for the CDR3: TGTGCCAGCAGCTATCAGGGGGGCCAAGAGACCCAGTACTTC.

The rearrangement links TRBV5-1 to TRBJ2-5; 8 bases are shared with TRBD1. V lost 4 bases to trimming and J lost 5 bases; unmatched junction nucleotides: 4. This CDR3 has 13 residues. CDR1 is SGHRS, CDR2 YFSETQ, per germline. The CDR3 loop reads CASSTGQGETQYF. CDR3 bases: TGCGCCAGCAGCACAGGACAGGGCGAGACCCAGTACTTC.

This chain uses TRBV27 with TRBJ1-1; perhaps TRBD1 as D (5 bases). V was clipped by 6 bases and J by 10 bases, with 15 bases between them. Germline V gene lookup returns CDR1 MNHEY and CDR2 SMNVEV (reference sequence). The CDR3 is made up of 12 amino acids. The CDR3 region has the DNA TGTGCCAGCAGAGGACTCCGGAGGGGAGCTTTCTTT. Protein product: CASRGLRRGAFF.

V gene TRBV5-1 combines with J gene TRBJ2-7, with 9 nucleotides matching TRBD2. The CDR3 length is 14 residues. Germline V gene data show CDR1 as SGHRS and CDR2 as YFSETQ. V lost 1 base to trimming and J lost 2 bases; unmatched junction nucleotides: 1. CDR3 nucleotide sequence: TGCGCCAGCAGCTTGTCTAGCGGGACCTACGAGCAGTACTTC. It encodes CASSLSSGTYEQYF.

The V call is TRBV7-9, the J call TRBJ2-1, with D maybe TRBD2 (6 bases). Germline loops: CDR1 SEHNR, CDR2 FQNEAQ (reference sequence). Trimming removed 4 bases at V and 11 bases at J, with 12 bases between. The CDR3 is made up of 12 amino acids. CDR3 sequence: CASSWDSYQQFF. The CDR3, as DNA: TGTGCCAGCAGCTGGGACTCCTATCAGCAGTTCTTC.

J is TRBJ2-6 and V is TRBV27; D not resolved. The CDR3 length is 14 residues. Germline V CDR1 and CDR2: MNHEY, SMNVEV (reference sequence). V lost 5 bases, J lost 0 bases, and 5 bases lay in between. The chain's CDR3 is CASSTFSGANVLTF. The CDR3 DNA reads TGTGCCAGCAGTACTTTCTCTGGGGCCAACGTCCTGACTTTC.

This clone turned up a few times. This chain connects TRBV7-9 to TRBJ2-7; 8 nucleotides agree with TRBD2. The CDR3 has 16 amino acids. Trimming at V came to 5 bases and at J to 3 bases, leaving 12 bases not matched to a gene. Germline V CDR1 and CDR2: SEHNR, FQNEAQ (reference sequence). The DNA for the CDR3 is TGTGCCAGCAGCGCCCACGCGGGACTAGGAATCTACGAGCAGTACTTC. Amino acid sequence: CASSAHAGLGIYEQYF.

This chain links TRBV21-1 with TRBJ1-2. TRBV21-1 corresponds to a pseudogene. The CDR3 totals 15 residues. The CDR3 sequence: CASSNAGPLSYGYTF. The CDR3 DNA follows: TGTGCCAGCAGCAACGCGGGGCCGCTTAGCTATGGCTACACCTTC.